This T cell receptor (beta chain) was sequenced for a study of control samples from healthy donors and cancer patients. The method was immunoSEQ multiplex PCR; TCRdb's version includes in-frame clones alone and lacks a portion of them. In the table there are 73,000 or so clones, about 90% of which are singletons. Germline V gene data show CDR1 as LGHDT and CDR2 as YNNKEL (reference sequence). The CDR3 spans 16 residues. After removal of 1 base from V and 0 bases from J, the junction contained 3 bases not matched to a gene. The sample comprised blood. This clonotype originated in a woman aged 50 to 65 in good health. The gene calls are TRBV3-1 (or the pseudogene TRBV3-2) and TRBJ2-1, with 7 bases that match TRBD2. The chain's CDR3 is CASSQVGGGSYNEQFF. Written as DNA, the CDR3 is TGTGCCAGCAGCCAAGTGGGCGGGGGCTCCTACAATGAGCAGTTCTTC.